Listed here are 14 T cell receptor beta chains from one sample, sequenced in a study of long-term antiretroviral therapy in people with HIV. Version v3.0 of the immunoSEQ assay ran at survey level. Clones were sequenced by immunoSEQ multiplex PCR, and TCRdb holds only the in-frame ones, with some missing. The table includes around 15,000 clones, about 85% detected once. This specimen consisted of unsorted PBMCs, obtained 0.5 years after starting antiretroviral therapy. Every receptor here comes from a woman aged 35 to 49 with HIV.

A single count supports this clone. The J gene is TRBJ1-3, the V gene TRBV6-6, with a weak D call TRBD1 (5 bases). V shed 6 bases and J shed 0 bases, with 12 bases lying between them. The V gene's germline CDR1 is MNHNY and CDR2 SVGAGI (reference sequence). This CDR3 has 15 residues. This CDR3 is CASRWDGYSGNTIYF. The DNA of the CDR3 is TGTGCCAGCAGGTGGGACGGGTACTCTGGAAACACCATATATTTT.

This clone was observed a handful of times. J is TRBJ2-7 and V is TRBV6-5; TRBD2 agrees at 10 bases. V shed 5 bases, J shed 6 bases, and the junction held 7 bases outside the gene matches. Germline V CDR1 and CDR2: MNHEY, SVGAGI. CDR3 length: 14 residues. Here the CDR3 reads CASSDVAGGSEQYF. DNA for the CDR3: TGTGCCAGCAGTGACGTAGCGGGAGGTAGCGAGCAGTACTTC.

This clone has a handful of counts. This chain joins TRBV25-1 and TRBJ2-7; D may be TRBD1 (6 bases). This CDR3 contains 12 residues. Germline CDR1 and CDR2: MGHDK and SYGVNS. The germline V and J ends were trimmed by 6 bases and 3 bases, with 9 bases remaining between them. CDR3 region: CASSVGHYEQYF. CDR3 sequence (DNA): TGTGCCAGCAGCGTGGGACACTACGAGCAGTACTTC.

This clone has a single count. The chain combines TRBV30 with TRBJ2-1, with no clear D. The CDR3 contains 11 residues. Trimming took off 2 bases at V and 11 bases at J, with 10 bases between the two ends. Looked up from germline, CDR1 is GTSNPN and CDR2 is SVGIG (reference sequence). Here the CDR3 DNA reads TGTGCCTGGAGTAACTCTACAAAGCAGTTCTTC. Amino acids: CAWSNSTKQFF.

The rearrangement joins TRBV2 to TRBJ1-2, with 10 bases aligning to TRBD1. J was trimmed by 5 bases and V by 4 bases; bases with no gene match: 4. This CDR3 is 14 amino acids long. Germline CDR1 is SNHLY and CDR2 is FYNNEI. CDR3 region: CASSAGTGAYGYTF. CDR3 DNA sequence: TGTGCCAGCAGTGCGGGGACAGGGGCATATGGCTACACCTTC.

The rearrangement joins TRBV7-2 to TRBJ1-1; maybe TRBD1 (6 bases). The germline gives CDR1 SGHTA, CDR2 FQGNSA. The length of the CDR3 is 13 residues. The ends were cut back, 7 bases at V and 2 bases at J, with 11 bases in the middle. CDR3: CASTPGHNTEAFF. CDR3 nucleotide sequence: TGTGCCAGCACCCCGGGACACAACACTGAAGCTTTCTTT. The full variable domain, with the rest looked up from reference TRBV7-2 and TRBJ1-1, is GAGVSQSPSNKVTEKGKDVELRCDPISGHTALYWYRQSLGQGLEFLIYFQGNSAPDKSGLPSDRFSAERTGGSVSTLTIQRTQQEDSAVYLCASTPGHNTEAFFGQGTRLTVV.

V is TRBV15 and J is TRBJ2-3; unclear D gene. V was trimmed by 3 bases and J by 6 bases, leaving 7 bases between them. Germline V CDR1 and CDR2: LNHNV, YYDKDF (reference sequence). The CDR3 loop spans 12 amino acids. For the CDR3, the DNA is TGTGCCACCAGCAGGGGGTTGGATACGCAGTATTTT. Its protein product is CATSRGLDTQYF.

This chain connects TRBV7-2 to TRBJ2-2; TRBD1 agrees at 9 bases. V lost 4 bases to trimming and J lost 7 bases; unmatched junction nucleotides: 7. Germline CDR1 and CDR2: SGHTA and FQGNSA. CDR3 length: 15 residues. In DNA form, the CDR3 reads TGTGCCAGCAGCTCCGGGACAGGGTTGTTCGGGGAGCTGTTTTTT. It encodes CASSSGTGLFGELFF.

In its sample, this clone was seen once. The V gene is TRBV28, the J gene TRBJ2-3; maybe TRBD2 (7 bases). CDR1 is MDHEN and CDR2 is SYDVKM in the germline V gene. Trimming took 6 bases from V and 8 from J, leaving 27 bases between them. The CDR3 extends over 17 amino acids. CDR3 DNA: TGTGCCAGCAGAGCCGAGGCTCCCGGGGGGCCACGGGGTACGCAGTATTTT. This translates into CASRAEAPGGPRGTQYF.

The J gene is TRBJ1-4, the V gene TRBV2; 9 bases are a match to TRBD1. After removal of 7 bases from V and 8 bases from J, the junction contained 8 bases not matched to a gene. The CDR3 has 14 residues. Germline CDR1 reads SNHLY; CDR2 reads FYNNEI. CDR3 sequence: CASIEGQGWEKLFF. Here the CDR3 DNA reads TGTGCCAGCATTGAGGGACAGGGTTGGGAAAAACTGTTTTTT. Filled out from reference TRBV2 and TRBJ1-4, the complete variable domain reads EPEVTQTPSHQVTQMGQEVILRCVPISNHLYFYWYRQILGQKVEFLVSFYNNEISEKSEIFDDQFSVERPDGSNFTLKIRSTKLEDSAMYFCASIEGQGWEKLFFGSGTQLSVL.

The gene calls are TRBV5-6 and TRBJ1-1; D is ambiguous. CDR3 length: 11 residues. V shed 3 bases and J shed 5 bases, with 5 bases lying between them. From germline, CDR1 is SGHDT and CDR2 YYEEEE. The CDR3 bases are TGTGCCAGCAGCTGGGATACTGAAGCTTTCTTT. Amino acid sequence: CASSWDTEAFF.

CDR3 nucleotides: TGCGCCAGCAGCTTGGCCAGGGACTACGAGCAGTACTTC. Residues: CASSLARDYEQYF. The rearrangement joins TRBV5-1 to TRBJ2-7, with a possible D match to TRBD1 (5 bases). V shed 0 bases and J shed 3 bases, with 7 bases lying between them. Germline V gives CDR1 SGHRS, CDR2 YFSETQ. The CDR3 length is 13 residues. The whole variable domain, filled in from reference TRBV5-1 and TRBJ2-7, reads KAGVTQTPRYLIKTRGQQVTLSCSPISGHRSVSWYQQTPGQGLQFLFEYFSETQRNKGNFPGRFSGRQFSNSRSEMNVSTLELGDSALYLCASSLARDYEQYFGPGTRLTVT.

The chain links TRBV5-6 to TRBJ2-7, with D possibly TRBD2 on 5 matching bases. Germline V gene data show CDR1 as SGHDT and CDR2 as YYEEEE. The CDR3 covers 14 residues. V dropped 4 bases and J dropped 5 bases, with 16 bases sitting between them. CDR3 amino acids: CASSLPTSSHEQYF. Here the CDR3 DNA reads TGTGCCAGCAGCCTCCCTACTAGTTCCCACGAGCAGTACTTC.

The chain is built from TRBV6-4 and TRBJ2-2; D gene ambiguous. V lost 3 bases and J 2 bases, leaving 7 bases between the germline ends. Germline assignment: CDR1 MRHNA and CDR2 SNTAGT. This CDR3 has 14 residues. CDR3 sequence: CASSDGPNTGELFF. The CDR3 DNA sequence: TGTGCCAGCAGTGATGGGCCAAACACCGGGGAGCTGTTTTTT.